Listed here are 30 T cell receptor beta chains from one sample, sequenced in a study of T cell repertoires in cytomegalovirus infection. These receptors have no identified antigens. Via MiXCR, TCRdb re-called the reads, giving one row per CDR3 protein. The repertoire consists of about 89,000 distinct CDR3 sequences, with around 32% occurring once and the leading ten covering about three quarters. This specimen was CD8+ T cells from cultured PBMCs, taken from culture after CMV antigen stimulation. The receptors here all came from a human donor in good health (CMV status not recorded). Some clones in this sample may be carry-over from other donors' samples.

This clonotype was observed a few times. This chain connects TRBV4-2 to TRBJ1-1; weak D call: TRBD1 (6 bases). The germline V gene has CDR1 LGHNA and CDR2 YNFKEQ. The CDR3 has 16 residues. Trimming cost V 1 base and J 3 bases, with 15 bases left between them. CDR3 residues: CASSQVRGLADTEAFF. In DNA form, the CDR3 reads TGTGCCAGCAGCCAAGTGAGGGGGTTGGCGGACACTGAAGCTTTCTTT.

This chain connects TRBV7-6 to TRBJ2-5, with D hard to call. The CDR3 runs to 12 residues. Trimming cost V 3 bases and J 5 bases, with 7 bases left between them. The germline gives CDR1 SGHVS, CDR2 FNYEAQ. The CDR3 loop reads CASSFTRETQYF. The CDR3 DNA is TGTGCCAGCAGCTTTACAAGGGAGACCCAGTACTTC.

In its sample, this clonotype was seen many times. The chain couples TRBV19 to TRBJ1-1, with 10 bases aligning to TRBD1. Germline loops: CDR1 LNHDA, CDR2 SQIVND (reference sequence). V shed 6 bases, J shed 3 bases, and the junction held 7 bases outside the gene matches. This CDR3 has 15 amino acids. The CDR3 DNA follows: TGTGCCAGTAGATCGACAGGGGGCCCGGACACTGAAGCTTTCTTT. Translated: CASRSTGGPDTEAFF.

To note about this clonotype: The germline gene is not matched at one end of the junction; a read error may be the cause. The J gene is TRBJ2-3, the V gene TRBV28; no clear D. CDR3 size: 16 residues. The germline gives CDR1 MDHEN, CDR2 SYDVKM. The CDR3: CASSPPAVTRGDMQYF. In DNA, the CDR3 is TGTGCCAGCAGTCCCCCGGCGGTTACCAGAGGAGATATGCAGTATTTT. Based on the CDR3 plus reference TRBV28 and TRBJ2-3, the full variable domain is DVKVTQSSRYLVKRTGEKVFLECVQDMDHENMFWYRQDPGLGLRLIYFSYDVKMKEKGDIPEGYSVSREKKERFSLILESASTNQTSMYLCASSPPAVTRGDMQYFGPGTRLTVL.

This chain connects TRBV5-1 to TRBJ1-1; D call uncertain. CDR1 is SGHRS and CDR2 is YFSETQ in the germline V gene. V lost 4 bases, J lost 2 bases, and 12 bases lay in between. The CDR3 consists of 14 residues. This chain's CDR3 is CASSLGRPNTEAFF. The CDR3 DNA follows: TGCGCCAGCAGCCTGGGCAGGCCTAACACTGAAGCTTTCTTT.

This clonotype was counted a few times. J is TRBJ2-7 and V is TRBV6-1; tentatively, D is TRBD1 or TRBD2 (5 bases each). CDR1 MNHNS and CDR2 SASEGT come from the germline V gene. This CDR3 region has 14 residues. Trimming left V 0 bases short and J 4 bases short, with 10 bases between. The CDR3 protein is CASSEAHGGYEQYF. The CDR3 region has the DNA TGTGCCAGCAGTGAAGCGCATGGGGGATACGAGCAGTACTTC.

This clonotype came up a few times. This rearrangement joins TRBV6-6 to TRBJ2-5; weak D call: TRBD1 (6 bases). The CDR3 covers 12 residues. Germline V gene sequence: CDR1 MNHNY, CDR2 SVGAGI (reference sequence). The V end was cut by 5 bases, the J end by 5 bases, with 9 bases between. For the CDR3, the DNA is TGTGCCAGCAGTACAGGGTGGGAGACCCAGTACTTC. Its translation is CASSTGWETQYF.

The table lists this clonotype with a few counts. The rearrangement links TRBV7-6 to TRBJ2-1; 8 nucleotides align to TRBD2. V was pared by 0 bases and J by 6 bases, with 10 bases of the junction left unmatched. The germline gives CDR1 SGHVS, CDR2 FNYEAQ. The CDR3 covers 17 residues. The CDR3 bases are TGTGCCAGCAGCTTAGCTGGTGGGCTAGCGGGTAGCAATGAGCAGTTCTTC. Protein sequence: CASSLAGGLAGSNEQFF.

The CDR3 loop is CASSAPRGPGELFF. CDR3 DNA sequence: TGTGCCAGCAGCGCCCCCAGGGGTCCCGGGGAGCTGTTTTTT. The chain uses TRBV9 and TRBJ2-2, with a possible D match to TRBD1 (6 bases). The CDR3 is made up of 14 amino acids. Trimming pared 3 bases from V and 6 bases from J, leaving 12 bases between. Looked up from germline, CDR1 is SGDLS and CDR2 is YYNGEE.

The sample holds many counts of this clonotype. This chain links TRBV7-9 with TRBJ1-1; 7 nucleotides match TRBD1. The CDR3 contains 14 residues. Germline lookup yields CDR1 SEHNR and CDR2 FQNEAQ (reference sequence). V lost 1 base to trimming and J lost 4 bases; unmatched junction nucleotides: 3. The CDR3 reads CASSLVGTVTEAFF. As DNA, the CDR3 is TGTGCCAGCAGCTTAGTCGGGACAGTCACTGAAGCTTTCTTT.

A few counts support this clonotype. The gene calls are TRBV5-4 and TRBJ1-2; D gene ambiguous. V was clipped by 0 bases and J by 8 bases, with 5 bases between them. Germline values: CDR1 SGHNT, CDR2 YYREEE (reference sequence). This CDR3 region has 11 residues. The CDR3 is CASSLVGGYTF. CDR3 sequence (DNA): TGTGCCAGCAGCTTGGTGGGAGGCTACACCTTC. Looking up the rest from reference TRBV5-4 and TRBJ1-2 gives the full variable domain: ETGVTQSPTHLIKTRGQQVTLRCSSQSGHNTVSWYQQALGQGPQFIFQYYREEENGRGNFPPRFSGLQFPNYSSELNVNALELDDSALYLCASSLVGGYTFGSGTRLTVV.

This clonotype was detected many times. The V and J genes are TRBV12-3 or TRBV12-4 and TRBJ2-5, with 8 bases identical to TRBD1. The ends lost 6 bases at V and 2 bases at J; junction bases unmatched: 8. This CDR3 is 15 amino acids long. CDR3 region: CASSLTGAKQETQYF. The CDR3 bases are TGTGCCAGCAGCCTGACAGGGGCCAAACAAGAGACCCAGTACTTC.

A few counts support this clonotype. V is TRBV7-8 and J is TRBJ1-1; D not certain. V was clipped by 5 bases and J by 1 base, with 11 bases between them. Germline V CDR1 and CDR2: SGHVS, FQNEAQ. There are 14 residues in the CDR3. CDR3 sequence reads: CASSQGMENTEAFF. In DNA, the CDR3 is TGTGCCAGCAGCCAAGGGATGGAGAACACTGAAGCTTTCTTT.

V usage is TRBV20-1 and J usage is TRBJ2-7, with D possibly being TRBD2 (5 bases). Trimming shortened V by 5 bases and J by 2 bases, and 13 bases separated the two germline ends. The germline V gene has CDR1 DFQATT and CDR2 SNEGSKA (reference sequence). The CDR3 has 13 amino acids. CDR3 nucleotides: TGCAGTGCTCGAACTAGTGGAGCCTACGAGCAGTACTTC. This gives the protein CSARTSGAYEQYF.

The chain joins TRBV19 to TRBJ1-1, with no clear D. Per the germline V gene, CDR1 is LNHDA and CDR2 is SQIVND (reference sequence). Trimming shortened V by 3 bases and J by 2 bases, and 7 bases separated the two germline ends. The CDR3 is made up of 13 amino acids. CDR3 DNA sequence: TGTGCCAGTAGTATCGCGGCAAACACTGAAGCTTTCTTT. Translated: CASSIAANTEAFF. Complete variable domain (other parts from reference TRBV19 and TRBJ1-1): DGGITQSPKYLFRKEGQNVTLSCEQNLNHDAMYWYRQDPGQGLRLIYYSQIVNDFQKGDIAEGYSVSREKKESFPLTVTSAQKNPTAFYLCASSIAANTEAFFGQGTRLTVV.

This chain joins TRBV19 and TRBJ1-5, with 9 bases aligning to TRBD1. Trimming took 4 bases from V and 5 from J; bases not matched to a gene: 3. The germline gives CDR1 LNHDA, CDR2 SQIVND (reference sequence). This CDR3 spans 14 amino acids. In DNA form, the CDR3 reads TGTGCCAGTAGTACCGGACAGGGGCATCAGCCCCAGCATTTT. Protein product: CASSTGQGHQPQHF.

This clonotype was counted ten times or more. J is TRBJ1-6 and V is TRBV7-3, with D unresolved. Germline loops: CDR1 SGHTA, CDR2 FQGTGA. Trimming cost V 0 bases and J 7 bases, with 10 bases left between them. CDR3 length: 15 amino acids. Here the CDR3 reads CASSLTGNWNSPLHF. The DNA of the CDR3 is TGTGCCAGCAGCTTAACGGGGAATTGGAATTCACCCCTCCACTTT.

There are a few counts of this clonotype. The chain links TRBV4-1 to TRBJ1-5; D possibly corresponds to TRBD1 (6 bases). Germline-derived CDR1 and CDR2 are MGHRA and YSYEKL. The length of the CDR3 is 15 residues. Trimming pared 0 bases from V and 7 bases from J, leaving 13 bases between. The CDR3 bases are TGCGCCAGCAGCCAAGAGTACAGGGTGGACCAGCCCCAGCATTTT. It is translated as CASSQEYRVDQPQHF.

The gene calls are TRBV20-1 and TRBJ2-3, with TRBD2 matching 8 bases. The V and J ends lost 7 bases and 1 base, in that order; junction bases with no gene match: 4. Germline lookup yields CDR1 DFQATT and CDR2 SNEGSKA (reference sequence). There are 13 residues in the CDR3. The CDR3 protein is CSVRRGGTDTQYF. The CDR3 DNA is TGCAGTGTCCGGCGGGGGGGCACAGATACGCAGTATTTT.

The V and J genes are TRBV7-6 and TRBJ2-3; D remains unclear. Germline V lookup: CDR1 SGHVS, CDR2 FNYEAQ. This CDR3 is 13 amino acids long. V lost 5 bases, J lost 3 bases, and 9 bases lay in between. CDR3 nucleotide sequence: TGTGCCAGCAGCGACGGATTTACAGATACGCAGTATTTT. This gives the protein CASSDGFTDTQYF.

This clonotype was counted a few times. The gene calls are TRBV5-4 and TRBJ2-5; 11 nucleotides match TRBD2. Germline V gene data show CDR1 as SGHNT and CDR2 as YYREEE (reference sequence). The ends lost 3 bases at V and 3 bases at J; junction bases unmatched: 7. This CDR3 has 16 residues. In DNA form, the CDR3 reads TGTGCCAGCAGCTCCCTACTGACTAGCGGGGAAGAGACCCAGTACTTC. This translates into CASSSLLTSGEETQYF.

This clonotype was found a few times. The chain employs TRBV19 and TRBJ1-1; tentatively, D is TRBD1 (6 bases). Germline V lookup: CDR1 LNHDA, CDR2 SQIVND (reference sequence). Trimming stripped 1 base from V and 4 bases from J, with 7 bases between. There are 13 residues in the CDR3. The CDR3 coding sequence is TGTGCCAGTAGTATAGGCAGGGGCACTGAAGCTTTCTTT. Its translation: CASSIGRGTEAFF.

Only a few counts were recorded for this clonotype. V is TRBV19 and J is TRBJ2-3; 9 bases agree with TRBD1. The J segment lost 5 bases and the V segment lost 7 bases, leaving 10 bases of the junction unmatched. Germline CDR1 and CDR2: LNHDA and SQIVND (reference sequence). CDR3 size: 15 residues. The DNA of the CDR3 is TGTGCCAGTAATAATTGGACAGGGGCGGAAGATACGCAGTATTTT. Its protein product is CASNNWTGAEDTQYF. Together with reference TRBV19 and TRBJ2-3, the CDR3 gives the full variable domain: DGGITQSPKYLFRKEGQNVTLSCEQNLNHDAMYWYRQDPGQGLRLIYYSQIVNDFQKGDIAEGYSVSREKKESFPLTVTSAQKNPTAFYLCASNNWTGAEDTQYFGPGTRLTVL.

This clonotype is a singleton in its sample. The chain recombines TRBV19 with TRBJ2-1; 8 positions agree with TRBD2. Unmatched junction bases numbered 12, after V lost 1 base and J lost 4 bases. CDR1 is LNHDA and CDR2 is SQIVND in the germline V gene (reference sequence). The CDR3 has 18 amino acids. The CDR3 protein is CASSIAPRAAGVYNEQFF. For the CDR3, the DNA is TGTGCCAGTAGTATAGCCCCGCGCGCAGCGGGGGTGTACAATGAGCAGTTCTTC. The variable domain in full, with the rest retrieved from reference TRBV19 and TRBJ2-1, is DGGITQSPKYLFRKEGQNVTLSCEQNLNHDAMYWYRQDPGQGLRLIYYSQIVNDFQKGDIAEGYSVSREKKESFPLTVTSAQKNPTAFYLCASSIAPRAAGVYNEQFFGPGTRLTVL.

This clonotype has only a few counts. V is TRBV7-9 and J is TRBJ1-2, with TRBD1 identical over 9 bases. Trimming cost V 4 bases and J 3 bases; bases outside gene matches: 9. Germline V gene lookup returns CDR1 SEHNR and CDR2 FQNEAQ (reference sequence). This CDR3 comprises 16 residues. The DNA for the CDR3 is TGTGCCAGCAGCTCTCCGGGACAGGGACTCGACTATGGCTACACCTTC. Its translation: CASSSPGQGLDYGYTF.

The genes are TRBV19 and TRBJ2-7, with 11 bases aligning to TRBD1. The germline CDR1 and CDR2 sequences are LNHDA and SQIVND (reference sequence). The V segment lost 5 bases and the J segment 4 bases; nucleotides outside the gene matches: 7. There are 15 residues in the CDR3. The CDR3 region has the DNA TGTGCCAGTAGTCCAGGAGGACAGGGGGCGTACGAGCAGTACTTC. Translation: CASSPGGQGAYEQYF.

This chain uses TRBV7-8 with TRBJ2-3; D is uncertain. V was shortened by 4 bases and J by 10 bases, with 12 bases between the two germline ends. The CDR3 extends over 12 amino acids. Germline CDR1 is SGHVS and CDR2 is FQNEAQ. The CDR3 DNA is TGTGCCAGCAGCTCCAGCCCTCAGGCGCAGTATTTT. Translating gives CASSSSPQAQYF.

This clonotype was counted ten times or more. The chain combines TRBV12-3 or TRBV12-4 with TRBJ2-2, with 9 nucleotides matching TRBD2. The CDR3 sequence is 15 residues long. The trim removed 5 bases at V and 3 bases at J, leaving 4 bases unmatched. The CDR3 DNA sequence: TGTGCCAGCAGTGGGACTAGCTGGGACACCGGGGAGCTGTTTTTT. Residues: CASSGTSWDTGELFF.

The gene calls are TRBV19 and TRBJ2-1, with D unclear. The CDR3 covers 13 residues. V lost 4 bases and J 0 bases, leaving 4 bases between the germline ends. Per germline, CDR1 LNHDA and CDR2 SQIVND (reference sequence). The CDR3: CASSKSSYNEQFF. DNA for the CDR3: TGTGCCAGTAGTAAGAGCTCCTACAATGAGCAGTTCTTC.

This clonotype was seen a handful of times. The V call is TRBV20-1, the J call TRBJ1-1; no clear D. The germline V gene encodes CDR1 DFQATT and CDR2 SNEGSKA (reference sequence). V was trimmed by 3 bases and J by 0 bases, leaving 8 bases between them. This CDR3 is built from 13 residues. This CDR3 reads CSARWRLNTEAFF. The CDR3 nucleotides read TGCAGTGCTAGGTGGAGATTGAACACTGAAGCTTTCTTT.